The present entry profiles one T cell receptor (beta chain) with its context. What it binds is not known. Assay used: immunoSEQ multiplex PCR; TCRdb lists only in-frame clones, some missing. The data hold tens of thousands of clones, with around 89% observed a single time. This specimen comes from a study of identifying expanded T cells in peripheral blood. General observations from the study: Over about two and four weeks, about 15 and 19 clones changed, versus 1.2 between replicates. Clone count variance between approximately 2-week samples rose with total template count.

Collection occurred without any documented infections or immune events in donors. The germline CDR1 and CDR2 sequences are MDHEN and SYDVKM. There are 11 residues in the CDR3. V was trimmed by 9 bases and J by 9 bases, leaving 12 bases between them. The specimen sequenced was blood. V gene TRBV28 combines with J gene TRBJ2-1; no firm D call. This sequence originates from a person aged 18 to 75 in good health. The DNA of the CDR3 is TGTGCCAGTGCTGCAAGGAGTGAGCAGTTCTTC. Encoded protein: CASAARSEQFF.